This T cell receptor beta chain was observed in a study of blood T cell repertoires in COVID-19. In the study overall: From T cells, B-cell-depleted T cells, or PBMCs came the material, which was cDNA or gDNA.

Trimming took 5 bases from V and 6 from J, leaving 11 bases between them. CDR1 SGHTA and CDR2 FQGNSA come from the germline V gene. CDR3 size: 13 residues. Sequencing used immunoSEQ multiplex PCR; TCRdb keeps in-frame clones, though not all of them. This sample carries about 310,000 clones, approximately 90% of them seen once, and the ten largest clones take about 8.9%. Participants came from some 26 US areas, aged about 18 to 89 years. Recovered status applied to Cohort 3 donors who had two consecutive negative PCRs. It also applied to those with clearance or with symptom resolution. The specimen sequenced was PBMCs or T cells enriched from blood (not recorded which). This chain links TRBV7-2 with TRBJ1-3; D perhaps matches TRBD1 (6 bases). The receptor comes from a young woman who had recovered from COVID-19. CDR3 nucleotide sequence: TGTGCCAGCAGCGGGACATCGGTAAACACCATATATTTT. Amino acids: CASSGTSVNTIYF.